This section outlines one T cell receptor (beta chain) sequence together with its context. Its target is unknown. This CDR3 is built from 20 residues. Germline V lookup: CDR1 MNHEY, CDR2 SMNVEV (reference sequence). V lost 6 bases to trimming and J lost 2 bases, with 29 bases between them. These data belong to a study of T cell responses to AZD1222 COVID-19 vaccine. General study results and limits: Spike-specific TCR breadth and depth were elevated following two AZD1222 doses.

Repertoires were generated with immunoSEQ multiplex PCR, while TCRdb's copy carries only in-frame clones and drops some. The table records about 120,000 clones, roughly 92% of them present only once. The rearrangement uses TRBV27 and TRBJ2-1; D might be TRBD2 (6 bases). The clonotype originates from an adult who received the AZD1222 COVID-19 vaccine. The sequencing used peripheral blood, collected 28 days after the second AZD1222 dose. The CDR3 loop reads CASSIWFWRVGLAAYNEQFF. The CDR3 DNA is TGTGCCAGCAGCATCTGGTTTTGGCGGGTAGGGTTAGCGGCCTACAATGAGCAGTTCTTC.